This note documents a single TCR beta chain sequence. No cognate antigen has been identified for it. There are no base qualities to consult, and no much larger clone falls within one base. The cohort comprised some 680 healthy bone marrow donors. At the time of sampling, every cohort member was nominally healthy, though immune exposures that went unrecorded were likely present. The donor was CMV seronegative and was included in the group of a few hundred seronegative cohort members. A peripheral blood sample was collected from each donor, and TCR beta sequencing was performed on peripheral blood mononuclear cells. Genomic DNA extraction from the blood cell samples was performed with the Qiagen DNeasy Blood Extraction Kit. The library was generated by the immunoSEQ multiplex PCR assay. A mixture of 60 forward primers for TCR Vbeta segments and 13 reverse primers for TCR Jbeta segments was used in the multiplex PCR. Amplification of the CDR3 region of rearranged TCR beta genes was performed with a multiplex PCR assay on genomic DNA. On the Illumina HiSeq System, the amplified TCR beta libraries were sequenced as 87-base-pair reads. The authors processed their data as follows. Across the 600 to 700 repertoires, a later analysis counted approximately 75 million unique TCR beta chains, 9.5 million to 12 million of which were shared by at least two donors. To remove PCR and sequencing errors, raw reads were error-corrected and collapsed into unique sequences using a nearest-neighbor algorithm that merged closely related sequences. V, D and J gene segments were assigned by aligning CDR3 sequences to IMGT reference sequences. For a sequence to be retained, at least a six-nucleotide match to both a V gene segment and a J gene segment was required. A rearrangement counted as productive if the CDR3 had no stop codons and remained in frame with V and J, and every other rearrangement counted as non-productive. Following IMGT convention, CDR3 was defined as the stretch from the second conserved V-encoded cysteine up to the conserved J-encoded phenylalanine. The earlier analysis of about 590 of the donors excluded sequences that lacked an unambiguous match to a single V gene segment. An earlier analysis of almost 600 of the donors classified V segments as functional when productive rearrangements were above 56.7% and as segregating when the standard deviation between donors was above 5%. To diagnose cytomegalovirus status from the catalog of TCR beta chain sequences, a statistical classification framework was built. V and J gene assignment, in a later analysis, came from comparing TCR nucleotide sequences with IMGT/GENE-DB human TR gene sequences. In a later analysis, CDR3 sequences and most-parsimonious VDJ recombination scenarios were assigned using the TCRdist pipeline. In a later analysis, every TCR beta chain was defined by the combination of its CDR3 amino acid sequence and its V-gene family, and reads without a unique V-gene family were dropped. A later analysis removed several hundred highly shared, low-generation-probability nucleotide sequences to deal with suspected cross-contamination and a sequencing artifact. For each public chain, a later analysis derived a clonal expansion index from normalized ranks of inferred template counts within each repertoire. In a later analysis, generation probabilities were computed with a VDJ recombination model fitted to out-of-frame rearrangements, and the resulting probabilities were checked against IGoR. Hypergeometric tests were used in a later analysis to score TCR-TCR, TCR-HLA and TCR-CMV co-occurrence, with a repertoire-size bias correction applied to the TCR pairs. A later analysis estimated false discovery rates by permuting HLA or CMV assignments 20 times. In a later analysis, co-occurring TCRs were grouped using DBSCAN, with TCRdist sequence similarity added in when clustering inside HLA-allele-positive subsets. Repertoires with fewer than 30,000 or more than 120,000 public chains, plus five repertoires with anomalous nucleotide sharing, were excluded from co-occurrence clustering. TCRdb retrieved this table from immuneACCESS and kept in-frame rearrangements only. Not all clones are present; in checked studies, unresolved V genes account for under half, and no reason is known for the remainder. V, J and clone size derive from that table, while D and trimming were established from the DNA sequence. The sample profile shows 200,000 to 250,000 clones; roughly 70% of them were found once. The ten largest clonotypes hold about 1.9% of the sample.

This entry is derived from a study of cytomegalovirus exposure and HLA in healthy donors (dated by TCRdb to about 2017). Some background on the complete study: An earlier analysis of some 550 of the donors reported about 290 Gb of sequence data and approximately 110 million unique TCR beta sequences from around 200 million T cells. An early release that covered about 640 HLA-typed donors contained approximately 300 gigabases of sequencing data and 75 million to 100 million unique TCR sequences. The genetic ancestry cluster associated with self-reported Caucasian donors included about 84% of the roughly 390 genotyped donors. The study was designed to test whether signatures of past pathogen exposure could be identified by cataloging public T cell receptors. The T cell repertoires of some 700 subjects were profiled by immunosequencing and related to cytomegalovirus serostatus. A separate validation cohort of over a hundred different subjects was used in addition to the approximately 610-subject first cohort. High-throughput TCR immunosequencing, statistical association of individual TCRs with disease status, and machine learning were combined to predict cytomegalovirus infection status. To study patterns of TCR occurrence, a later analysis re-analyzed previously published TCR beta repertoires from around 670 donors and added high-resolution HLA genotyping. The later analysis used no new phenotypic data to find candidate immune exposures, relying instead on TCR beta sequences and their occurrence across donors. An earlier analysis of a few hundred of the donors applied high-throughput TCR beta sequencing to assess whether each TCR beta V gene segment acted as functional or pseudogenic. Donor age, sex, ethnicity and CMV serostatus were compiled together with the repertoire data. Genome-wide SNP genotypes for about 65% of the roughly 700 donors were used in a later genetic analysis, which treated that subset as a discovery cohort. All discovery cohort repertoires had been generated on a single sequencing platform. HLA typing included class I and class II loci at four-digit resolution. The number of typed donors differed by locus: roughly 620-640 for A, B, C, DRB1 and DQB1; 500 to 550 for DQA1; 606 for DPA1; and roughly 490 for DPB1. A handful of DR-DQ haplotypes were handled as single units for association and clustering because linkage in the cohort was strong. Among under 450 genotyped donors of the cohort, an average of about 240,000 unique TCR beta nucleotide sequences were sequenced per donor, roughly 20% of them non-productive. Points the paper makes about the study in general: Three of the identified cytomegalovirus-associated TCR beta chains were confirmed in vitro to be specific for cytomegalovirus antigens. The earlier analysis of a few hundred of the donors excluded about 16 rarely observed V segments, including chromosome 9 orphons, because counts were too low. Across donors, most TCR sequences were observed very rarely, whereas some public TCRs were present in many individuals. Linkage disequilibrium might explain the correlated functional status among segregating V segments, but an unknown experimental factor could not be excluded. CMV serostatus was the only immune exposure information available for the cohort. According to the authors, the approach could potentially be generalized to other disease states and immunological phenotypes. At a false discovery rate of 0.05, a later analysis linked 15,000 to 20,000 TCR beta sequences to specific HLA alleles. In a later analysis, the rate of TCR association differed among HLA loci, with DRB1 alleles having the most associated TCRs and HLA-C alleles having the fewest. A further reported finding was that TCR beta sequences accurately predicted the HLA-A and HLA-B alleles for most subjects in the first cohort. When HLA alleles, especially DR and DQ, strongly co-occurred, TCR associations were difficult to assign to individual alleles. An earlier analysis of approximately 540 of the donors showed that most TCR beta V segments appeared in productive rearrangements either about 87% or about 30% of the time, which broadly matched IMGT annotations. Some IMGT-functional V segments, including TRBV6-2 and TRBV6-3, could not be told apart with the 87-base-pair reads, so those segments were excluded. A cluster of highly shared sequence variants was judged likely to be a technical artifact of the sequencing pipeline. Most CMV-associated TCR beta chains appeared to be HLA-restricted in a later analysis, and the HLA associations seemed to be driven largely by CMV exposure. A later genetic analysis associated a missense DCLRE1C variant with V-gene and J-gene trimming of TCR beta chains, and an independent cohort replicated the association. The classifier was reported to diagnose cytomegalovirus status with high specificity and sensitivity in both the original cohort and the validation cohort. Several of the top co-occurrence clusters appeared to be linked to parvovirus B19, influenza, CMV and Epstein-Barr virus, according to a later analysis. The presence/absence analyses assumed that sequencing depth was roughly uniform across donors, and that assumption may not be true. Because HLA typing was unavailable for some donors at each locus, only the typed subset was used in association tests. A later genetic analysis reported fewer N-insertions in productive TCRs among donors in an Asian-associated ancestry cluster than the roughly 620-donor mean. In a later analysis, HLA-associated TCR beta chains showed more clonal expansion and lower generation probabilities than non-associated chains that were equally common. The study gave a list of roughly 150 TCR beta chains associated with cytomegalovirus. The cohort was sequenced for TCR beta chains only, and without alpha or paired-chain data the features that could be detected were limited.

Per the germline V gene, SGHRS is the CDR1 and YFSETQ is the CDR2. V is trimmed back by 0 bases and J by 5 bases, and the junction contains 8 bases that no gene match accounts for. The CDR3 has 16 amino acids, counting the end cysteine and phenylalanine. The read is trimmed to its CDR3 DNA, 48 bases read in frame from base 1. This sequence uses TRBV5-1 and TRBJ2-1; 7 nucleotides in the junction match TRBD1. The source is a young woman in good health and CMV-seronegative. Sequenced material: PBMCs. The CDR3 loop reads CASSLARGGLDNEQFF. The DNA is TGCGCCAGCAGCTTGGCCAGAGGGGGCCTCGACAATGAGCAGTTCTTC.